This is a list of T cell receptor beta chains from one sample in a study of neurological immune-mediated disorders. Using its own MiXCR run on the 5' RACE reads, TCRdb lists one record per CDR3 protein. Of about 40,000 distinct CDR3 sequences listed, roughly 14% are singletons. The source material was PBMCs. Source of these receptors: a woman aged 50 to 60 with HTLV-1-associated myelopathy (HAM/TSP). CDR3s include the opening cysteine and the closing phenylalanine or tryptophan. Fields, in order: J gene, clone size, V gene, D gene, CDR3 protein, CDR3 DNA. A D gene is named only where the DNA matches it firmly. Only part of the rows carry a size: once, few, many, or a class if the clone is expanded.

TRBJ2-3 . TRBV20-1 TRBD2 CSANFGGGTDTQYF TGCAGTGCCAACTTCGGGGGGGGCACAGATACGCAGTATTTT
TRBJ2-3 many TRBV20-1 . CSPLVGGPDTQYF TGCAGTCCCTTGGTGGGGGGGCCTGATACGCAGTATTTT
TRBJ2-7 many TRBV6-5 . CASSAPVPYEQYF TGTGCCAGCTCCGCCCCGGTTCCCTACGAGCAGTACTTC
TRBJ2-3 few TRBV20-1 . CSARPDLAVRATDTQYF TGCAGTGCTCGTCCGGATTTAGCGGTACGGGCCACAGATACGCAGTATTTT
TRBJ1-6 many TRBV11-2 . CASSPYKDNFNSPLHF TGTGCCAGCAGCCCTTATAAGGACAACTTCAATTCACCCCTCCACTTT
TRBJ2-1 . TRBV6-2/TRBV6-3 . CASGSGGLTASSYNEQFF TGTGCCAGCGGCTCCGGTGGTCTGACTGCGAGCTCCTACAATGAGCAGTTCTTC
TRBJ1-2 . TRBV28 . CASSFDGLNGYTF TGTGCCAGCAGTTTTGATGGCTTAAATGGCTACACCTTC
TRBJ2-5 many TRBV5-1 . CASSPAGETQYF TGCGCCAGCAGCCCCGCCGGAGAGACCCAGTACTTC
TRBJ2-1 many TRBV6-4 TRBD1 CASSRDSIYNEQFF TGTGCCAGCAGCCGGGACAGCATCTACAATGAGCAGTTCTTC
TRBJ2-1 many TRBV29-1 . CSSRPYAQYNEQFF TGCAGCTCCCGTCCTTACGCCCAATACAATGAGCAGTTCTTC
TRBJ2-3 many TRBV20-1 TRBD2 CSAPTSDNTQYF TGCAGTGCCCCAACTAGCGACAATACGCAGTATTTT
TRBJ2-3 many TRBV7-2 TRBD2 CASSQPGTNTDTQYF TGTGCCAGCAGCCAACCCGGGACTAACACAGATACGCAGTATTTT
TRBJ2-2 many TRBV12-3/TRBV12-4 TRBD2 CASSWTSGVNGELFF TGTGCCAGCAGTTGGACTAGCGGGGTTAACGGGGAGCTGTTTTTT
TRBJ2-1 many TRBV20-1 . CSARNPQSSYNEQFF TGCAGTGCTAGAAATCCGCAGAGCTCCTACAATGAGCAGTTCTTC
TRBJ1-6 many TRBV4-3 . CASSQEPGAPNSPLHF TGCGCCAGCAGCCAAGAGCCGGGGGCGCCTAATTCACCCCTCCACTTT
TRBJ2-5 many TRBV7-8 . CASSLIGGVGETQYF TGTGCCAGCAGTTTAATCGGGGGCGTGGGGGAGACCCAGTACTTC
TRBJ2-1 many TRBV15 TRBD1 CATSRGGGGQGNEQFF TGTGCCACCAGCAGAGGGGGAGGCGGACAGGGCAATGAGCAGTTCTTC
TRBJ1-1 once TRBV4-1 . CASSPTDTTNDEAFF TGCGCCAGCAGCCCGACAGATACTACGAACGATGAAGCTTTCTTT
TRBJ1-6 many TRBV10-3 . CAISESQGKGSPLHF TGTGCCATCAGTGAGTCTCAGGGGAAAGGTTCACCCCTCCACTTT
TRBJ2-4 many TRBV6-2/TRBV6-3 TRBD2 CASSYGTSGGAGIQYF TGTGCCAGCAGTTACGGGACTAGCGGGGGGGCCGGGATTCAGTACTTC
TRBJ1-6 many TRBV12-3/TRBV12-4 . CASSLSRGSLSPLHF TGTGCCAGCAGTTTATCCAGGGGATCGCTTTCACCCCTCCACTTT
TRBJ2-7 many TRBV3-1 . CASSQVGSSTYEQYF TGTGCCAGCAGCCAAGTGGGCAGTTCAACCTACGAGCAGTACTTC
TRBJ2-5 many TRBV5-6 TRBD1 CASSSTGMKETQYF TGTGCCAGCAGCTCGACAGGGATGAAAGAGACCCAGTACTTC
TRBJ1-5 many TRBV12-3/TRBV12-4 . CASTPSLPHQPQHF TGTGCCAGCACTCCCTCCCTCCCCCATCAGCCCCAGCATTTT
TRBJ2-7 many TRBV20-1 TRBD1 CSAFIGTGDEQYF TGCAGTGCTTTTATCGGGACAGGGGACGAGCAGTACTTC
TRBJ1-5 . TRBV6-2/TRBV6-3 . CASSTVGGNKPQHF TGTGCCAGCAGTACAGTCGGAGGTAATAAGCCCCAGCATTTT
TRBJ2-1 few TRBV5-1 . CASSSPSGNEQFF TGCGCCAGCAGCTCGCCCTCGGGGAATGAGCAGTTCTTC
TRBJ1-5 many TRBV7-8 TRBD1 CASSLLGGETGPQHF TGTGCCAGCAGCTTGTTAGGGGGCGAGACGGGGCCCCAGCATTTT
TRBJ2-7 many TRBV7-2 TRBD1 CASSKAGTDNYEQYF TGTGCCAGCAGCAAAGCCGGGACAGATAACTACGAGCAGTACTTC
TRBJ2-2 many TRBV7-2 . CASSWDRGAGTGELFF TGTGCCAGCAGCTGGGATAGGGGGGCGGGAACCGGGGAGCTGTTTTTT
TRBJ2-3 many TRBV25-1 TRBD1 CASSVPTGITDTQYF TGTGCCAGCAGTGTACCGACAGGGATCACAGATACGCAGTATTTT
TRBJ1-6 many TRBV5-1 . CASSLDSWGGDSPLHF TGCGCCAGCAGCTTGGACTCCTGGGGAGGTGATTCACCCCTCCACTTT
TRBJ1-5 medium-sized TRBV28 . CASSLKGVGNQPQHF TGTGCCAGCAGTTTAAAGGGGGTGGGCAATCAGCCCCAGCATTTT
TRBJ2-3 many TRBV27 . CASSLYHRTRAKISTDTQYF TGTGCCAGCAGTTTATATCACAGGACCCGGGCCAAAATAAGCACAGATACGCAGTATTTT
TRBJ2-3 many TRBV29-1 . CSVVQGAYSSTDTQYF TGCAGCGTTGTACAGGGCGCATATAGCAGCACAGATACGCAGTATTTT
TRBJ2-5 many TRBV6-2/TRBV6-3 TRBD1 CASTWTGEETQYF TGTGCCAGCACCTGGACAGGGGAAGAGACCCAGTACTTC
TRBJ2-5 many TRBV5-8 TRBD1 CASSPGQGAAETQYF TGTGCCAGCAGTCCGGGACAGGGAGCCGCCGAGACCCAGTACTTC
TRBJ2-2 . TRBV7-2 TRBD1 CSSSSYRGRGTGELFF TGTTCCAGCAGCTCATACAGGGGGCGCGGCACCGGGGAGCTGTTTTTT